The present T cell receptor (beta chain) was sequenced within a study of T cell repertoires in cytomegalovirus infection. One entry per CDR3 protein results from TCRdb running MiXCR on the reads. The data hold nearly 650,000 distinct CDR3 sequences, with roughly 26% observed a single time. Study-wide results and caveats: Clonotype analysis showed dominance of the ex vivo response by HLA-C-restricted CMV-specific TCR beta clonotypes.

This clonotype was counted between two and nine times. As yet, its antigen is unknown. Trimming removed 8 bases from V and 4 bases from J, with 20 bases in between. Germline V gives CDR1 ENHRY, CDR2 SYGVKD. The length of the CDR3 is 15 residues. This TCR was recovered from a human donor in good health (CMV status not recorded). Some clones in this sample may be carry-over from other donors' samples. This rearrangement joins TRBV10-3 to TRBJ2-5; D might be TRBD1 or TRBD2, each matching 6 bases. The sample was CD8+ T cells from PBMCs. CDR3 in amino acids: CAIGRKWGAGETQYF. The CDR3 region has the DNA TGTGCCATCGGGCGAAAGTGGGGGGCAGGAGAGACCCAGTACTTC.